These T cell receptor beta chains were read from a single sample in a study of T cell responses to AZD1222 COVID-19 vaccine. The data were produced by immunoSEQ multiplex PCR, yet TCRdb's version contains in-frame clones alone and is incomplete. The data contain fewer than 50,000 clones, approximately 80% of them seen just once; the ten biggest clones take up 6% to 7%. Sequenced here: peripheral blood, sampled on day 0 of AZD1222 vaccination. These receptors all stem from an adult in good health. The CDR3 runs from the conserved cysteine through the conserved F or W. D genes are given only for firm matches. Rows may omit the clone size; those that give it use once, few, many or a size class.

abundance	v_gene	j_gene	d_gene	CDR3nt	CDR3aa
.	TRBV5-6	TRBJ1-1	.	TGTGCCAGCAGCTTGGCAGGTTATGGGGGGACTGAAGCTTTCTTT	CASSLAGYGGTEAFF
.	TRBV5-1	TRBJ2-2	.	TGCGCCAGCAGCTTGGCCGTAACCGGGGAGCTGTTTTTT	CASSLAVTGELFF
.	TRBV19	TRBJ1-1	.	TGTGCCAGTAGTATAGTGGAAACGAACACTGAAGCTTTCTTT	CASSIVETNTEAFF
few	TRBV7-2	TRBJ1-1	.	TGTGCCAGCACCTTGGGTATGAACACTGAAGCTTTCTTT	CASTLGMNTEAFF
.	TRBV2	TRBJ2-7	.	TGTGCCAGCAGTTTTGGGGGGTCCTACGAGCAGTACTTC	CASSFGGSYEQYF
.	TRBV11-2	TRBJ1-4	.	TGTGCCAGCAGCTTACACAGGGCTCAAAAGGAAAAACTGTTTTTT	CASSLHRAQKEKLFF
.	TRBV7-9	TRBJ1-3	TRBD1	TGTGCCAGCAGCTTGAACCCGGACAGGGCGGTAAACACCATATATTTT	CASSLNPDRAVNTIYF
.	TRBV6-1	TRBJ1-3	.	TGTGCCAGCAGTGAAACGATCGGAAACACCATATATTTT	CASSETIGNTIYF
.	TRBV6-5	TRBJ1-5	.	TGTGCCAGCAGGGGTCGTAGCAATCAGCCCCAGCATTTT	CASRGRSNQPQHF
.	TRBV28	TRBJ1-1	TRBD1	TGTGCCAGCAGTCTTGACGACAGGGGAGCTTTCTTT	CASSLDDRGAFF
.	TRBV18	TRBJ1-1	.	TGTGCCAGCTCGAGGGAGGGCAGGGCGATGAACACTGAAGCTTTCTTT	CASSREGRAMNTEAFF
.	TRBV29-1	TRBJ1-1	.	TGCAGCGTACCGAGGGTAGGGATCGCTGAAGCTTTCTTT	CSVPRVGIAEAFF
few	TRBV7-9	TRBJ2-3	.	TGTGCCAGCAGCTTAGGGGTGTATACGCAGTATTTT	CASSLGVYTQYF
.	TRBV3-1/TRBV3-2	TRBJ2-1	TRBD1	TGTGCCAGCAGCCAAGAGAGGTTGAGACAGGGCCTCCCCTACAATGAGCAGTTCTTC	CASSQERLRQGLPYNEQFF
.	TRBV19	TRBJ1-2	TRBD1	TGTGCCAGTAGTCCGGACAGGGAACTCTATGGCTACACCTTC	CASSPDRELYGYTF
.	TRBV2	TRBJ1-5	.	TGTGCCAGTCAGGAGACCTATAGCAATCAGCCCCAGCATTTT	CASQETYSNQPQHF
once	TRBV4-1	TRBJ1-2	.	TGCGCCAGCAGCCCTAGGACAGATAGAGACTATGGCTACACCTTC	CASSPRTDRDYGYTF
.	TRBV7-9	TRBJ1-4	.	TGTGCCAGCAGCTTGAGGACAGCTAATGAAAAACTGTTTTTT	CASSLRTANEKLFF
.	TRBV7-2	TRBJ2-5	.	TGTGCCAGCAGCTTAAATCCCCCCGGGAGCGGGGAGACCCAGTACTTC	CASSLNPPGSGETQYF
.	TRBV7-9	TRBJ1-2	.	TGTGCCAGCAGCTTAGGGGAGTTAGCTAACTATGGCTACACCTTC	CASSLGELANYGYTF
.	TRBV7-2	TRBJ1-2	TRBD1	TGTGCCAGCAGCTTAGCGCCACAGATTCCGGGACAGGGGCTAAACTATGGCTACACCTTC	CASSLAPQIPGQGLNYGYTF
.	TRBV27	TRBJ2-3	.	TGTGCCAGCAGTTTAAAGCGCACAGATACGCAGTATTTT	CASSLKRTDTQYF
.	TRBV30	TRBJ2-5	.	TGTGCCTGGAAGGGCAGGAACCAAGAGACCCAGTACTTC	CAWKGRNQETQYF
.	TRBV6-1	TRBJ1-1	.	TGTGCCAGCAGTGAATTTTATATCGGGGGGGGTGGTCGAGCTGAAGCTTTCTTT	CASSEFYIGGGGRAEAFF
once	TRBV5-4	TRBJ1-1	.	TGTGCCAGCAGCTTTGTGAACACTGAAGCTTTCTTT	CASSFVNTEAFF
.	TRBV10-2	TRBJ2-1	TRBD2	TGCGCCAGCAGTGAGGGAGGCGGGGGGCCCTTGGGGGAGCAGTTCTTC	CASSEGGGGPLGEQFF
.	TRBV5-6	TRBJ2-2	.	TGTGCCAGCAGCGATGACAGGTGGAGAGGCACCGGGGAGCTGTTTTTT	CASSDDRWRGTGELFF
.	TRBV15	TRBJ1-1	.	TGTGCCACCAGCAGAGATAAAGGGGGGGACGCGTTCTTAGTGAACACTGAAGCTTTCTTT	CATSRDKGGDAFLVNTEAFF
.	TRBV5-4	TRBJ1-3	.	TGTGCCAGCAGCCACAGCGGACGGTACGGAAACACCATATATTTT	CASSHSGRYGNTIYF
.	TRBV5-6	TRBJ1-2	.	TGTGCCAGCACCCTTAGGGGGGGGAGGCTCTATGGCTACACCTTC	CASTLRGGRLYGYTF
.	TRBV28	TRBJ2-5	.	TGTGCCAGCAGCCTCCTTTCGGGTAGCCAAGAGACCCAGTACTTC	CASSLLSGSQETQYF
.	TRBV5-1	TRBJ2-7	.	TGCGCCAGCAGCCCGGGATTAGCCTACGAGCAGTACTTC	CASSPGLAYEQYF
.	TRBV30	TRBJ2-7	.	TGTGCCTGCCGTATCTCCTACGAGCAGTACTTC	CACRISYEQYF
.	TRBV5-1	TRBJ2-3	TRBD2	TGCGCCAGCGGACTAGCGGGAGGGCCGTCAGATACGCAGTATTTT	CASGLAGGPSDTQYF
.	TRBV10-3	TRBJ2-1	TRBD2	TGTGCCACTGGACTAGCGGGAGTCAATGAGCAGTTCTTC	CATGLAGVNEQFF
.	TRBV10-3	TRBJ1-5	.	TGTGCCACTAGAGGGGGGCAGGGTCAGCCCCAGCATTTT	CATRGGQGQPQHF
.	TRBV5-1	TRBJ2-5	TRBD2	TGCGCCAGCACTGGCGGAGGCGGGAGGGGAGAGACCCAGTACTTC	CASTGGGGRGETQYF
.	TRBV20-1	TRBJ1-3	.	TGCAGTGCTAGTCTCGGGGCTGGAAACACCATATATTTT	CSASLGAGNTIYF
.	TRBV6-2/TRBV6-3	TRBJ2-3	TRBD2	TGTGCCAGCAGTTACGGGCCTAGCGGGATGTCAGATACGCAGTATTTT	CASSYGPSGMSDTQYF
.	TRBV7-2	TRBJ2-5	.	TGTGCCAGCAGCTACGGTGCCATGAAAGAGACCCAGTACTTC	CASSYGAMKETQYF
.	TRBV18	TRBJ1-3	.	TGTGCCAGCTCACCGGAGGGAGTAGCCGGAAACACCATATATTTT	CASSPEGVAGNTIYF
.	TRBV2	TRBJ1-1	.	TGTGCCAGCAGGGGGACCATTGAAGCTTTCTTT	CASRGTIEAFF
.	TRBV2	TRBJ1-1	.	TGTGCCAGCAGGGCGGAGATGAACACTGAAGCTTTCTTT	CASRAEMNTEAFF
.	TRBV2	TRBJ1-1	.	TGTGCCAGCAGTGAATCAGTGAACACTGAAGCTTTCTTT	CASSESVNTEAFF